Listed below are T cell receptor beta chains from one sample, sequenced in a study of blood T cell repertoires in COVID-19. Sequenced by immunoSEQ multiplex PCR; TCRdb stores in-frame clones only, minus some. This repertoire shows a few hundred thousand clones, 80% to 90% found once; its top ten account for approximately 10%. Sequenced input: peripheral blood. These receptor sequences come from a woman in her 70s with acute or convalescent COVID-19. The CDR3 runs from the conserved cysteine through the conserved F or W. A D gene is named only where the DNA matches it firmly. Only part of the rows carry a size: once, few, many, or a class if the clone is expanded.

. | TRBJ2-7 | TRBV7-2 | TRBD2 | TGTGCCAGCAGCTACAGTACAAGCGGGGCCTACGAGCAGTACTTC | CASSYSTSGAYEQYF
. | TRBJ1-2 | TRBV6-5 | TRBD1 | TGTGCCAGCAGTCGGCCGGGACAGGGGGACACCTTC | CASSRPGQGDTF
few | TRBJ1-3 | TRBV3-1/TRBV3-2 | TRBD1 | TGTGCCAGCAGCCAGACCAACAGGGGTGGCACCATATATTTT | CASSQTNRGGTIYF
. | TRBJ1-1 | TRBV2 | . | TGTGCCAGCCTCCCGGGGGTTTTGAACACTGAAGCTTTCTTT | CASLPGVLNTEAFF
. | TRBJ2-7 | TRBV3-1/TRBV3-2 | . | TGTGCCAGCAGCCTGGGGGGTGGCTCCCTTATGGAGCAGTACTTC | CASSLGGGSLMEQYF
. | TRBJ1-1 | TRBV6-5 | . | TGTGCCAGCAGCCGAGACGACAGGTCGAACACTGAAGCTTTCTTT | CASSRDDRSNTEAFF
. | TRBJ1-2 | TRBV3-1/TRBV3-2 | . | TGTGCCAGCAGCCATAGAGCAGGGGTTGCTGGCTACACCTTC | CASSHRAGVAGYTF
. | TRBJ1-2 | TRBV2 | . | TGTGCCAGCAGCCCCGGGGGGCCGTATTACACCTTC | CASSPGGPYYTF
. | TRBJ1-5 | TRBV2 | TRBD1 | TGTGCCAGCAGTGAACGGCAGGGGGGAAATAGCAATCAGCCCCAGCATTTT | CASSERQGGNSNQPQHF
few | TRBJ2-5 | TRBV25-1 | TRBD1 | TGTGCCAGCGTCGCTGGGACAGTTCAAGAGACCCAGTACTTC | CASVAGTVQETQYF
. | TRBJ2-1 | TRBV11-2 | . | TGTGCCAGCAGCCTCTACGACAGGGAGGATGAGCAGTTCTTC | CASSLYDREDEQFF
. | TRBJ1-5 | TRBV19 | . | TGTGCCAGTATCCCTCAGGGAGGATATAGCAATCAGCCCCAGCATTTT | CASIPQGGYSNQPQHF
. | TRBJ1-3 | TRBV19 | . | TGTGCCAGTAGTATCTCACACTTTGACTTCCAGGGTGCTGGAAACACCATATATTTT | CASSISHFDFQGAGNTIYF
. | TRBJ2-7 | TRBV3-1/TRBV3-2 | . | TGTGCCAGCAGCGCCGGGGGAGCGTCCGAGCAGTACTTC | CASSAGGASEQYF
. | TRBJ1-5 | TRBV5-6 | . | TGTGCCAGCAGCCGGACTGATTATAGCAATCAGCCCCAGCATTTT | CASSRTDYSNQPQHF
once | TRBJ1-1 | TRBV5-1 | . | TGCGCCAGCAGGAGAGAAAGGGAGACTGAAGCTTTCTTT | CASRRERETEAFF
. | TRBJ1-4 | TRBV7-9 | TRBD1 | TGTGCCAGCAGCCCGACAGGGGCTAATGAAAAACTGTTTTTT | CASSPTGANEKLFF
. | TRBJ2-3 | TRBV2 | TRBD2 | TGTGCCAGCAGCGGCGGACTAGCGGGGGTTGTTGGCTCAGATACGCAGTATTTT | CASSGGLAGVVGSDTQYF
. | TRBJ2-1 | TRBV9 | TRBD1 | TGTGCCAGCAGCCGGGGACAGGGCCCCTACAATGAGCAGTTCTTC | CASSRGQGPYNEQFF
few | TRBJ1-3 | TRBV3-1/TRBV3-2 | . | TGTGCCAGCATCCTTTCGGGGGCTGGAAACACCATATATTTT | CASILSGAGNTIYF
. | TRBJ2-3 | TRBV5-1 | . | TGCGCCAGCAGCCCTACCACAGATACGCAGTATTTT | CASSPTTDTQYF
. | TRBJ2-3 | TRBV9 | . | TGTGCCAGCAGCGACGGGGAGGATGGGGCCACAGATACGCAGTATTTT | CASSDGEDGATDTQYF
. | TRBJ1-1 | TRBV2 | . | TGTGCCAGCAGACGGGAGAGTAATCCTGAAGCTTTCTTT | CASRRESNPEAFF
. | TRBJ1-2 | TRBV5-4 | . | TGTGCCAGCAGCTCTCCGGTCCGCTATGGCTACACCTTC | CASSSPVRYGYTF
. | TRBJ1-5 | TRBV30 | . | TGTGCCTGGACCCGGGATTTCGATCAGCCCCAGCATTTT | CAWTRDFDQPQHF
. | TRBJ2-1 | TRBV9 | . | TGTGCCAGCAATGCGGGGGCCCTAACATTTACAGGAAATGAGCAGTTCTTC | CASNAGALTFTGNEQFF
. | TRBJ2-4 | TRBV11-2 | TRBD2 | TGTGCCAGCAGCAGAGCGGGGGGAGGGGGCATTCAGTACTTC | CASSRAGGGGIQYF
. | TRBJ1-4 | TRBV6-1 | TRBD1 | TGTGCCAGCAGTTCCGAGGGGGCAGCCTCGGAAAAACTGTTTTTT | CASSSEGAASEKLFF
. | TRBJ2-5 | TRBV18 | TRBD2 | TGTGCCAGCTCACCACAACTAGCGGCAGAGACCCAGTACTTC | CASSPQLAAETQYF
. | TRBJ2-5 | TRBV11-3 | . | TGTGCCAGCAGCTTATCAGGGGGGAACCAAGAGACCCAGTACTTC | CASSLSGGNQETQYF
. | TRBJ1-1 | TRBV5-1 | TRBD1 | TGCGCCAGCAGCCCCGGGACAGGGGGTACAGCTTTCTTT | CASSPGTGGTAFF
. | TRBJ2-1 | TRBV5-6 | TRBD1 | TGTGCCAGCAGCTTGGGCCGGGACAGCGGTCGCACTCGAAATGAGCAGTTCTTC | CASSLGRDSGRTRNEQFF
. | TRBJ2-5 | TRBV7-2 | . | TGTGCCAGCAGCCCCCAGAGGCTGGAGACCCAGTACTTC | CASSPQRLETQYF
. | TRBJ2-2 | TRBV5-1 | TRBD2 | TGCGCCAGCAGCCTAGGACTAGCGGGGGGGTTGAACACCGGGGAGCTGTTTTTT | CASSLGLAGGLNTGELFF
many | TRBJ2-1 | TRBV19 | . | TGTGCCAGTAGTATATCCGGGATCTACAATGAGCAGTTCTTC | CASSISGIYNEQFF
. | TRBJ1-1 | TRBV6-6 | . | TGTGCCAGCAGCCTGACAGAAGAAGCTTTCTTT | CASSLTEEAFF
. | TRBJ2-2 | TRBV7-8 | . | TGTGCCAGCAGTCCTCTGAACACCGGGGAGCTGTTTTTT | CASSPLNTGELFF
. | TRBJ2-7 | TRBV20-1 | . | TGCAGTCCCAGGTTCCGCTACGAGCAGTACTTC | CSPRFRYEQYF
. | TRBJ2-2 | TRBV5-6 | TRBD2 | TGTGCCAGCAGCTCCCCCCCTGGACTAGCGGTTAACACCGGGGAGCTGTTTTTT | CASSSPPGLAVNTGELFF
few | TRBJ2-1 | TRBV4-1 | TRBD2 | TGCGCCAGCAGCCAAGGCCGACTAGCCTCCTACAATGAGCAGTTCTTC | CASSQGRLASYNEQFF
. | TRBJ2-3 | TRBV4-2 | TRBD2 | TGTGCCAGCAGCCAACGGCGGGGGGGGTTTTCGGATACGCAGTATTTT | CASSQRRGGFSDTQYF
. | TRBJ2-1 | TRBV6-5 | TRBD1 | TGTGCCAGCAGTTACGGGACAGGGGGCCCAAATGAGCAGTTCTTC | CASSYGTGGPNEQFF
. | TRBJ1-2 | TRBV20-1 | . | TGCAGTGCTAGTGGCAGCTATGGCTACACCTTC | CSASGSYGYTF
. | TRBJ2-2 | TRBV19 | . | TGTGCCAGTAGTATATCGGGGACTCTGAACACCGGGGAGCTGTTTTTT | CASSISGTLNTGELFF
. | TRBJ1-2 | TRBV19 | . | TGTGCCAGTAGTATAGGCCGAGGGTTCGGCTGGAATGGCTACACCTTC | CASSIGRGFGWNGYTF
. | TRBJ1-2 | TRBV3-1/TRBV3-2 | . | TGTGCCAGCAGCCAAGATTGGGGGCAGGGTTATGGCTACACCTTC | CASSQDWGQGYGYTF
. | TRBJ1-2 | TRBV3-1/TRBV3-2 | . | TGTGCCAGCAGCACACACCGGGGGAGCGGGGTCTATGGCTACACCTTC | CASSTHRGSGVYGYTF
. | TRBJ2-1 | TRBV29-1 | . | TGCAGCGTATATGGACTCACAAGCTCCTACAATGAGCAGTTCTTC | CSVYGLTSSYNEQFF
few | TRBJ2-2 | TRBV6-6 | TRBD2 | TGTGCCAGCAGTTGGGCTAGCGGGGACACCGGGGAGCTGTTTTTT | CASSWASGDTGELFF
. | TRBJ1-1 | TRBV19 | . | TGTGCCAGTAGTATAGGGAGTTCGAACACTGAAGCTTTCTTT | CASSIGSSNTEAFF
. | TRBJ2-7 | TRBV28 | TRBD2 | TGTGCCAGCAGCACCCCTGGGACTAGCGGGGGCGGGGAGCAGTACTTC | CASSTPGTSGGGEQYF
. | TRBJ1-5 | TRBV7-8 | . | TGTGCCAGCAGCCCAGGAGGGTTCAATCAGCCCCAGCATTTT | CASSPGGFNQPQHF